The T cell receptor (beta chain) described here comes from a study of T cell responses to AZD1222 COVID-19 vaccine. Study as a whole: Pooled in the analysis were second doses at about 4 or about 12 weeks.

Notes on this clone: Its antigen is unidentified.

Germline CDR1 is SGHNT and CDR2 is YENEEA. This CDR3 region has 14 residues. Trimming cost V 3 bases and J 0 bases, with 8 bases left between them. Notes on the study in general: Just a handful of AZD1222 recipients tested seropositive at baseline. Spike was spanned by vaccine-associated CD4 TCRs, which were dominant at 160-218 and 743-854. Receipt of two AZD1222 doses was followed by a rise in Spike-specific TCR breadth and depth.

Produced via immunoSEQ multiplex PCR; TCRdb's table is partial and in-frame only. This table has 85,000 to 130,000 clones, 85% to 90% appearing once. This rearrangement joins TRBV11-3 to TRBJ1-1; no clear D. The sequenced sample was peripheral blood, obtained on day 0 of AZD1222 vaccination. The TCR was taken from an adult in good health. The CDR3 is CASSFVGMNTEAFF. CDR3 sequence (DNA): TGTGCCAGCAGCTTTGTGGGGATGAACACTGAAGCTTTCTTT.